Shown below are 29 T cell receptor beta chains from a single sample sequenced in a study of identifying expanded T cells in peripheral blood. Sequencing was performed with immunoSEQ multiplex PCR; in TCRdb, only in-frame clones are kept and a portion is missing. Counted here are tens of thousands of clones, 88% occurring once; the ten biggest clones make up approximately 5%. Sequencing was done on a sample of blood. The receptors shown here come from a person aged 18 to 70 in good health.

The chain is built from TRBV6-5 and TRBJ1-4, with D unresolved. The CDR3 loop spans 15 amino acids. The germline V gene encodes CDR1 MNHEY and CDR2 SVGAGI. Trimming stripped 5 bases from V and 1 base from J, with 11 bases between. The CDR3 sequence is CASSRAGGTNEKLFF. CDR3 nucleotides: TGTGCCAGCAGTAGGGCGGGAGGAACTAATGAAAAACTGTTTTTT.

The chain couples TRBV6-5 to TRBJ1-6, with D possibly matching TRBD1 (5 bases). The V end lost 0 bases, the J end lost 5 bases, and 8 bases lay between the germline ends. The V gene's germline CDR1 is MNHEY and CDR2 SVGAGI. The CDR3 has 15 amino acids. The CDR3 here is CASSYSRQHNSPLHF. The CDR3 DNA is TGTGCCAGCAGTTACTCTAGACAGCATAATTCACCCCTCCACTTT.

The chain uses TRBV10-3 and TRBJ1-1; unclear D gene. CDR1 and CDR2 (germline): ENHRY, SYGVKD. V was clipped by 2 bases and J by 8 bases, with 6 bases between them. The CDR3 contains 11 residues. Written as DNA, the CDR3 is TGTGCCATCAGTGAGGCAGAAGAAGCTTTCTTT. Its protein is CAISEAEEAFF.

V usage is TRBV2 and J usage is TRBJ2-5; 11 positions agree with TRBD2. Per the germline V gene, CDR1 is SNHLY and CDR2 is FYNNEI. The CDR3 has 16 amino acids. Trimming at V came to 1 base and at J to 5 bases, leaving 6 bases not matched to a gene. The CDR3 is CASSEEIAGGLETQYF. The CDR3 DNA reads as TGTGCCAGCAGTGAAGAAATAGCGGGAGGGCTGGAGACCCAGTACTTC.

This rearrangement joins TRBV11-3 to TRBJ1-1; D is undetermined. This CDR3 region has 13 residues. V was pared by 1 base and J by 3 bases, with 6 bases between. Germline-derived CDR1 and CDR2 are SGHNT and YENEEA. This chain's CDR3 is CASSLVKDTEAFF. In DNA form, the CDR3 reads TGTGCCAGCAGCTTAGTAAAGGACACTGAAGCTTTCTTT.

This clone is a singleton in its sample. J is TRBJ2-2 and V is TRBV11-1; 7 bases line up with TRBD1. The germline CDR1 and CDR2 sequences are SGHAT and FQDESV (reference sequence). V lost 7 bases, J lost 0 bases, and 5 bases stayed unmatched. CDR3 length: 15 amino acids. The DNA of the CDR3 is TGTGCCAGCACGTTGACAGGGACGAACACCGGGGAGCTGTTTTTT. It specifies CASTLTGTNTGELFF. The full variable domain, completed using reference TRBV11-1 and TRBJ2-2, is EAEVAQSPRYKITEKSQAVAFWCDPISGHATLYWYRQILGQGPELLVQFQDESVVDDSQLPKDRFSAERLKGVDSTLKIQPAELGDSAMYLCASTLTGTNTGELFFGEGSRLTVL.

V is TRBV30 and J is TRBJ1-1, with 7 bases matching TRBD1. There are 12 residues in the CDR3. Germline V gene lookup returns CDR1 GTSNPN and CDR2 SVGIG (reference sequence). Trimming cost V 5 bases and J 8 bases; bases outside gene matches: 8. The CDR3 here is CAWDRTGQEAFF. CDR3 coding DNA: TGTGCCTGGGATCGGACAGGCCAAGAAGCTTTCTTT. The full variable domain, in which reference TRBV30 and TRBJ1-1 provide the parts outside the CDR3, is SQTIHQWPATLVQPVGSPLSLECTVEGTSNPNLYWYRQAAGRGLQLLFYSVGIGQISSEVPQNLSASRPQDRQFILSSKKLLLSDSGFYLCAWDRTGQEAFFGQGTRLTVV.

The genes are TRBV7-9 and TRBJ1-3; D not resolved. V was shortened by 2 bases and J by 4 bases, with 3 bases between the two germline ends. There are 12 residues in the CDR3. Per the germline V gene, CDR1 is SEHNR and CDR2 is FQNEAQ (reference sequence). The CDR3 loop is CASSLSGNTIYF. CDR3 nucleotide sequence: TGTGCCAGCAGCTTATCCGGAAACACCATATATTTT.

The chain joins TRBV12-5 to TRBJ2-3, with D perhaps matching TRBD1 (5 bases). The CDR3 has 16 residues. The V end lost 7 bases, the J end lost 1 base, and 18 bases lay between the germline ends. The germline CDR1 and CDR2 sequences are LGHNT and FRNRAP. This CDR3 reads CASVTKGIGGTDTQYF. In nucleotides, the CDR3 is TGTGCTAGTGTCACTAAGGGGATAGGGGGCACAGATACGCAGTATTTT.

This chain connects TRBV15 to TRBJ2-7; a weak D match, TRBD1 (6 bases). The CDR3 covers 13 residues. Trimming pared 8 bases from V and 7 bases from J, leaving 18 bases between. CDR1 and CDR2 from the germline V gene are LNHNV and YYDKDF (reference sequence). The CDR3 DNA reads TGTGCCACCGCAACGGACAGCTCGGGAGAGCAGTACTTC. This codes for CATATDSSGEQYF. Together with reference TRBV15 and TRBJ2-7, the CDR3 gives the full variable domain: DAMVIQNPRYQVTQFGKPVTLSCSQTLNHNVMYWYQQKSSQAPKLLFHYYDKDFNNEADTPDNFQSRRPNTSFCFLDIRSPGLGDTAMYLCATATDSSGEQYFGPGTRLTVT.

The chain combines TRBV10-3 with TRBJ1-1; D remains ambiguous. V lost 10 bases, J lost 0 bases, and 9 bases lay in between. The CDR3 covers 12 residues. In germline, CDR1 is ENHRY, CDR2 SYGVKD. This CDR3 reads CATGNLNTEAFF. The DNA for the CDR3 is TGTGCCACCGGGAACCTGAACACTGAAGCTTTCTTT.

This sequence joins TRBV2 and TRBJ1-5; the match to TRBD1 covers 8 bases. CDR3 length: 13 amino acids. Germline V lookup: CDR1 SNHLY, CDR2 FYNNEI. J lost 6 bases, V lost 6 bases, and 4 bases had no gene match. The CDR3 coding sequence is TGTGCCAGCAGGGGCAGGGGGCCTCAGCCCCAGCATTTT. This gives the protein CASRGRGPQPQHF.

As DNA, the CDR3 is TGTGCCAGCAGCTTAAGTGCGAGCCAGGGAGTAGCCGGCGGCTACACCTTC. Its translation: CASSLSASQGVAGGYTF. The chain recombines TRBV7-2 with TRBJ1-2; a possible D gene is TRBD1 (5 bases). Germline V lookup: CDR1 SGHTA, CDR2 FQGNSA. V lost 2 bases to trimming and J lost 8 bases, with 24 bases between them. There are 17 residues in the CDR3.

V gene TRBV18 combines with J gene TRBJ1-3, with TRBD1 as a possible D gene (6 bases). Trimming took 3 bases from V and 2 from J, leaving 14 bases between them. The CDR3 sequence is 16 residues long. CDR1 and CDR2 (germline): KGHSH, LQKENI. CDR3 amino acids: CASSPTAGQTGNTIYF. CDR3 coding DNA: TGTGCCAGCTCACCGACCGCTGGACAGACTGGAAACACCATATATTTT.

The CDR3 sequence: CASSLGQGHNEQFF. CDR3 coding DNA: TGTGCCAGCTCACTGGGACAGGGTCATAATGAGCAGTTCTTC. The chain uses TRBV18 and TRBJ2-1, with 9 nucleotides matching TRBD1. Germline V gives CDR1 KGHSH, CDR2 LQKENI. There are 14 residues in the CDR3. V trimming: 4 bases; J trimming: 7 bases; junction bases outside the gene matches: 5.

V is TRBV19 and J is TRBJ1-2, with D perhaps TRBD1 (6 bases). This CDR3 has 12 residues. Germline CDR1 reads LNHDA; CDR2 reads SQIVND (reference sequence). Trimming took 4 bases from V and 5 from J, leaving 8 bases between them. Here the CDR3 reads CASSNTGYGYTF. CDR3 nucleotides: TGTGCCAGTAGTAATACAGGGTATGGCTACACCTTC. The variable domain in full, completed from reference TRBV19 and TRBJ1-2, reads DGGITQSPKYLFRKEGQNVTLSCEQNLNHDAMYWYRQDPGQGLRLIYYSQIVNDFQKGDIAEGYSVSREKKESFPLTVTSAQKNPTAFYLCASSNTGYGYTFGSGTRLTVV.

The V call is TRBV6-5, the J call TRBJ1-4, with D unresolved. The CDR3 loop spans 14 amino acids. CDR1 and CDR2 (germline): MNHEY, SVGAGI. V was trimmed by 2 bases and J by 2 bases, leaving 6 bases between them. CDR3 in amino acids: CASSYAVTNEKLFF. The DNA of the CDR3 is TGTGCCAGCAGTTACGCGGTCACTAATGAAAAACTGTTTTTT.

The chain links TRBV13 to TRBJ1-2, with D possibly matching TRBD1 (6 bases). The CDR3 is 13 amino acids. CDR1 is PRHDT, CDR2 FYEKMQ, per germline (reference sequence). V was trimmed by 3 bases and J by 7 bases, leaving 12 bases between them. In nucleotides, the CDR3 is TGTGCCAGCAGCTTCCAGGGGCCCCTTGGCTACACCTTC. This sequence encodes CASSFQGPLGYTF.

This chain links TRBV11-3 with TRBJ2-5, with 8 bases fitting TRBD2. V was pared by 3 bases and J by 5 bases, with 8 bases of the junction left unmatched. CDR1 and CDR2 (germline): SGHNT, YENEEA. The CDR3 has 15 amino acids. CDR3 in DNA: TGTGCCAGCAGCTTGCAGGGACTAGGGTGGGAGACCCAGTACTTC. Translated, it gives CASSLQGLGWETQYF.

The V and J genes are TRBV4-3 and TRBJ1-3, with no clear D. Per the germline V gene, CDR1 is LGHNA and CDR2 is YSLEER. This CDR3 has 19 residues. The V and J ends lost 1 base and 2 bases respectively, with 21 bases between them. CDR3 sequence reads: CASSQGAGSALAPGNTIYF. Here the CDR3 DNA reads TGCGCCAGCAGCCAAGGGGCAGGATCCGCTCTGGCGCCTGGAAACACCATATATTTT.

The gene calls are TRBV11-2 and TRBJ1-2; D possibly corresponds to TRBD1 (6 bases). V was clipped by 2 bases and J by 8 bases, with 15 bases between them. Germline V gives CDR1 SGHAT, CDR2 FQNNGV. The CDR3 is made up of 14 amino acids. Here the CDR3 reads CASSLTQQGGGYTF. CDR3 bases: TGTGCCAGCAGCTTAACACAACAGGGAGGGGGCTACACCTTC.

The chain uses TRBV30 and TRBJ1-3; 8 bases fit TRBD1. V shed 1 base and J 8 bases; nucleotides not matched to a gene: 10. CDR3 length: 15 amino acids. Germline V gene sequence: CDR1 GTSNPN, CDR2 SVGIG (reference sequence). For the CDR3, the DNA is TGTGCCTGGAGTGAAGGACAGGGCCTCGGGGACACCATATATTTT. Amino acids: CAWSEGQGLGDTIYF.

This rearrangement joins TRBV9 to TRBJ1-2; 7 bases are a match to TRBD1. This CDR3 comprises 15 residues. CDR1 SGDLS and CDR2 YYNGEE come from the germline V gene. V lost 3 bases and J lost 8; bases outside the gene matches: 13. The CDR3 here is CASSDLGQPQGGYTF. The CDR3 nucleotides read TGTGCCAGCAGCGATCTGGGACAGCCCCAGGGCGGCTACACCTTC.

This chain connects TRBV19 to TRBJ2-7; tentatively, D is TRBD2 (6 bases). The germline CDR1 and CDR2 sequences are LNHDA and SQIVND (reference sequence). Trimming took 3 bases from V and 0 from J, leaving 9 bases between them. CDR3 length equals 14 residues. The CDR3 loop reads CASSISGNSYEQYF. The CDR3 coding sequence is TGTGCCAGTAGTATTAGCGGAAACTCCTACGAGCAGTACTTC.

This chain joins TRBV6-5 and TRBJ1-3; TRBD1 is a possible D gene (5 bases). Germline loops: CDR1 MNHEY, CDR2 SVGAGI. Trimming left V 6 bases short and J 4 bases short, with 16 bases between. There are 15 residues in the CDR3. In DNA form, the CDR3 reads TGTGCCAGCAGCTCCTCCCCGGGACCAGGAAACACCATATATTTT. Encoded protein: CASSSSPGPGNTIYF.

The V gene is TRBV18, the J gene TRBJ1-1; TRBD1 matches 9 bases. The germline CDR1 and CDR2 sequences are KGHSH and LQKENI. CDR3 length: 15 residues. Trimming at V came to 5 bases and at J to 5 bases, leaving 9 bases not matched to a gene. CDR3 coding DNA: TGTGCCAGCTCAATTACAGACAGGGGGGAAACTGAAGCTTTCTTT. It is translated as CASSITDRGETEAFF.

The V gene is TRBV10-3, the J gene TRBJ2-3; 8 bases agree with TRBD2. The CDR3 contains 15 residues. Losses at the gene ends were 4 bases for V and 2 bases for J; bases not matched to a gene: 5. Germline V gene lookup returns CDR1 ENHRY and CDR2 SYGVKD. The chain's CDR3 is CAISGLAGYTDTQYF. In DNA form, the CDR3 reads TGTGCCATCAGTGGGCTAGCGGGTTACACAGATACGCAGTATTTT.

The chain joins TRBV6-1 to TRBJ2-7; TRBD1 matches 12 bases. Germline CDR1 is MNHNS and CDR2 is SASEGT. The CDR3 consists of 15 residues. V gave up 4 bases and J gave up 5 bases; unmatched junction bases: 6. CDR3 sequence: CASSASGQGANEQYF. The DNA for the CDR3 is TGTGCCAGCAGTGCGTCGGGACAGGGGGCTAACGAGCAGTACTTC.

V is TRBV29-1 and J is TRBJ2-2; TRBD1 matches 9 bases. The CDR3 extends over 13 amino acids. V lost 7 bases, J lost 4 bases, and 4 bases stayed unmatched. Germline V gene data show CDR1 as SQVTM and CDR2 as ANQGSEA. The CDR3 protein is CSAGQGSTGELFF. The CDR3 DNA sequence: TGCAGCGCGGGACAGGGAAGCACCGGGGAGCTGTTTTTT.